A single sample gave rise to the 26 T cell receptor beta chains below, sequenced in a study of cytomegalovirus exposure and HLA in healthy donors. A multiplex PCR was run with 60 Vbeta primers and 13 Jbeta primers. Libraries were prepared by immunoSEQ multiplex PCR; TCRdb keeps only in-frame clonotypes and omits some of them. The table records 110,000 or so clones, roughly 80% of them present only once. Material: PBMCs. The receptors come from a young man in good health and CMV-seropositive.

The sample holds one count of this clone. The gene calls are TRBV9 and TRBJ2-7, with unresolved D. The CDR3 is 14 residues long. The germline gives CDR1 SGDLS, CDR2 YYNGEE. Trimming cost V 0 bases and J 2 bases, with 9 bases left between them. The CDR3 protein is CASSVGTTTYEQYF. For the CDR3, the DNA is TGTGCCAGCAGCGTAGGTACAACTACCTACGAGCAGTACTTC.

The chain combines TRBV7-9 with TRBJ1-1; 7 bases are a match to TRBD1. Germline CDR1 and CDR2: SEHNR and FQNEAQ (reference sequence). Losses at the gene ends were 2 bases for V and 4 bases for J; bases not matched to a gene: 7. The CDR3 is 15 amino acids. The CDR3 DNA sequence: TGTGCCAGCAGCTTACAAGGGGGCGCGGCCACTGAAGCTTTCTTT. Its translation: CASSLQGGAATEAFF.

The J gene is TRBJ1-2, the V gene TRBV6-4; weak D call: TRBD1 (6 bases). V was shortened by 5 bases and J by 4 bases, with 17 bases between the two germline ends. Per germline, CDR1 MRHNA and CDR2 SNTAGT. This CDR3 is built from 15 residues. CDR3 loop: CASSSNQGTLYGYTF. In nucleotides, the CDR3 is TGTGCCAGCAGTTCGAATCAGGGGACACTCTATGGCTACACCTTC.

The chain links TRBV5-1 to TRBJ2-1; D may be TRBD1 (6 bases). The CDR3 spans 13 residues. The germline V gene encodes CDR1 SGHRS and CDR2 YFSETQ. With 0 bases removed from V and 8 bases from J, the gap between germline ends came to 9 bases. Written as DNA, the CDR3 is TGCGCCAGCAGCTTGGAGGCAGGGGATGAGCAGTTCTTC. The encoded protein is CASSLEAGDEQFF.

This clone is a singleton in its sample. The genes are TRBV29-1 and TRBJ1-3; D ambiguous. Trimming removed 2 bases at V and 0 bases at J, with 8 bases between. Germline values: CDR1 SQVTM, CDR2 ANQGSEA. The CDR3 covers 14 residues. CDR3 DNA sequence: TGCAGCGTTGAAATCGGGAACTCTGGAAACACCATATATTTT. Its translation: CSVEIGNSGNTIYF.

The chain carries TRBV2 and TRBJ2-1; 7 nucleotides agree with TRBD2. Germline-derived CDR1 and CDR2 are SNHLY and FYNNEI. The CDR3 runs to 12 residues. J gave up 15 bases and V 7 bases, and 12 bases lay outside the gene matches. The CDR3 nucleotides read TGTGCCAGCACCCAGACAGAGCGGGGAACGTTCTTC. Translated: CASTQTERGTFF.

This clone has only a few counts. The chain carries TRBV29-1 and TRBJ2-2, with D uncertain. The DNA end is a closer match to TRBJ1-3, so the J assignment may be wrong. Germline loops: CDR1 SQVTM, CDR2 ANQGSEA. The CDR3 spans 14 residues. The CDR3 here is CSVEDRLSGNTIYF. The CDR3 nucleotides read TGCAGCGTTGAAGACAGGCTCTCTGGAAACACCATATATTTT.

This clone was seen a handful of times. The chain employs TRBV7-9 and TRBJ1-4; no definite D call. Per the germline V gene, CDR1 is SEHNR and CDR2 is FQNEAQ (reference sequence). The ends were cut back, 7 bases at V and 7 bases at J, with 13 bases in the middle. This CDR3 comprises 13 residues. The CDR3: CASIDLGGEKLFF. The CDR3 bases are TGTGCCAGCATCGATCTAGGCGGTGAAAAACTGTTTTTT. Looking up the rest from reference TRBV7-9 and TRBJ1-4 gives the full variable domain: DTGVSQNPRHKITKRGQNVTFRCDPISEHNRLYWYRQTLGQGPEFLTYFQNEAQLEKSRLLSDRFSAERPKGSFSTLEIQRTEQGDSAMYLCASIDLGGEKLFFGSGTQLSVL.

This chain links TRBV4-1 with TRBJ1-1, with 11 bases that match TRBD1. Germline loops: CDR1 MGHRA, CDR2 YSYEKL. This CDR3 spans 16 amino acids. V lost 4 bases to trimming and J lost 6 bases; unmatched junction nucleotides: 10. The CDR3 nucleotides read TGCGCCAGCAGCCCGCCCGTGGGACAGGGGGGTCCTGAAGCTTTCTTT. As protein: CASSPPVGQGGPEAFF.

The rearrangement joins TRBV5-1 to TRBJ2-2; TRBD2 agrees at 11 bases. V dropped 4 bases and J dropped 6; count of bases not matched to a gene: 8. CDR1 and CDR2 from the germline V gene are SGHRS and YFSETQ. The CDR3 covers 16 residues. In DNA, the CDR3 is TGCGCCAGCAGCGGATTAGCGGGGGGGCGTCCCGGGGAGCTGTTTTTT. It encodes CASSGLAGGRPGELFF.

In nucleotides, the CDR3 is TGTGCCAGCCGCAGGGCGGACTATGGCTACACCTTC. This translates into CASRRADYGYTF. V gene TRBV6-5 combines with J gene TRBJ1-2; the D gene is possibly TRBD1 (5 bases). The CDR3 length is 12 residues. Trimming cost V 8 bases and J 3 bases, with 10 bases left between them. Germline V lookup: CDR1 MNHEY, CDR2 SVGAGI.

The rearrangement uses TRBV2 and TRBJ2-3; TRBD2 matches 7 bases. Germline V lookup: CDR1 SNHLY, CDR2 FYNNEI. This CDR3 region has 12 residues. The V gene end was trimmed by 6 bases and the J gene end by 6 bases; junction bases not matched to a gene: 3. The CDR3 loop is CASRLLADTQYF. The CDR3, as DNA: TGTGCCAGCAGGCTACTAGCGGATACGCAGTATTTT.

The chain uses TRBV6-6 and TRBJ2-1; perhaps TRBD2 as D (7 bases). Per germline, CDR1 MNHNY and CDR2 SVGAGI (reference sequence). The CDR3 is 15 residues long. V was pared by 5 bases and J by 4 bases, with 15 bases between. In DNA, the CDR3 is TGTGCCAGCAGTACCTCGGGGGGCGGGTACAATGAGCAGTTCTTC. It codes for CASSTSGGGYNEQFF.

The CDR3 DNA follows: TGCGCCAGCAGGCCACTAGCGGGGGGCCCAGATACGCAGTATTTT. Translated: CASRPLAGGPDTQYF. This rearrangement joins TRBV10-2 to TRBJ2-3; 12 bases agree with TRBD2. This CDR3 contains 15 residues. Germline V lookup: CDR1 WSHSY, CDR2 SAAADI. The trim removed 6 bases at V and 4 bases at J, leaving 5 bases unmatched.

J is TRBJ2-5 and V is TRBV5-4, with TRBD2 as a possible D gene (6 bases). With the DNA end fitting TRBJ2-7 better, the J assignment may be wrong. Germline CDR1 SGHNT, CDR2 YYREEE (reference sequence). The CDR3 is 17 amino acids. The CDR3 region is CASSLDSGTRGSYEQYF. For the CDR3, the DNA is TGTGCCAGCAGCTTGGATAGTGGGACTCGGGGTTCCTACGAGCAGTACTTC.

The chain uses TRBV6-4 and TRBJ1-5; 10 positions match TRBD1. CDR1 and CDR2 (germline): MRHNA, SNTAGT. The CDR3 is 14 amino acids. J lost 4 bases, V lost 8 bases, and 5 bases had no gene match. In nucleotides, the CDR3 is TGTGCCAGCGGGACAGGGGAAGGTAATCAGCCCCAGCATTTT. Translated, it gives CASGTGEGNQPQHF.

This chain joins TRBV4-1 and TRBJ2-7; TRBD1 aligns across 9 bases. This CDR3 comprises 16 residues. Unmatched junction bases numbered 4, after V lost 1 base and J lost 0 bases. Germline values: CDR1 MGHRA, CDR2 YSYEKL. The CDR3 DNA is TGCGCCAGCAGCCAAGTAGTGACAGGGGGCTCCTACGAGCAGTACTTC. Amino acid sequence: CASSQVVTGGSYEQYF.

The chain has TRBV9 and TRBJ2-1, with 9 nucleotides matching TRBD2. Germline CDR1 reads SGDLS; CDR2 reads YYNGEE. The J segment lost 7 bases and the V segment lost 3 bases, leaving 8 bases of the junction unmatched. The CDR3 spans 15 residues. CDR3 sequence (DNA): TGTGCCAGCAGCGCGAGACTAGCGGCGGGGAATGAGCAGTTCTTC. This translates into CASSARLAAGNEQFF.

The gene calls are TRBV25-1 and TRBJ2-3, with no clear D. The CDR3 has 14 residues. V was clipped by 3 bases and J by 2 bases, with 9 bases between them. The V gene's germline CDR1 is MGHDK and CDR2 SYGVNS. The CDR3 DNA sequence: TGTGCCAGCAGTGACTGGGCCGCCACAGATACGCAGTATTTT. It yields the protein CASSDWAATDTQYF. Full variable domain (rest looked up from reference TRBV25-1 and TRBJ2-3): EADIYQTPRYLVIGTGKKITLECSQTMGHDKMYWYQQDPGMELHLIHYSYGVNSTEKGDLSSESTVSRIRTEHFPLTLESARPSHTSQYLCASSDWAATDTQYFGPGTRLTVL.

This clone has a single count. The chain employs TRBV13 and TRBJ2-1; D gene uncertain. V lost 8 bases and J lost 0, with 8 bases in between. This CDR3 has 13 residues. Germline V gene data show CDR1 as PRHDT and CDR2 as FYEKMQ (reference sequence). The CDR3 region is CASSRLSYNEQFF. CDR3 nucleotide sequence: TGTGCCAGCTCGCGGCTCTCCTACAATGAGCAGTTCTTC.

The chain has TRBV29-1 and TRBJ2-7, with D possibly TRBD1 on 5 matching bases. CDR3 length: 12 residues. V lost 4 bases and J 1 base, leaving 8 bases between the germline ends. Germline loops: CDR1 SQVTM, CDR2 ANQGSEA. Written as DNA, the CDR3 is TGCAGCGTTGTTGACAGTTCCTACGAGCAGTACTTC. Amino acid sequence: CSVVDSSYEQYF.

The J gene is TRBJ2-4, the V gene TRBV7-2; the match to TRBD2 covers 11 bases. Germline V gene sequence: CDR1 SGHTA, CDR2 FQGNSA. This CDR3 is 14 amino acids long. The ends lost 1 base at V and 13 bases at J; junction bases unmatched: 6. The CDR3 DNA reads TGTGCCAGCAGCTTAGGACTAGCGGGGACTCTCCAGTACTTC. Translation gives CASSLGLAGTLQYF.

As DNA, the CDR3 is TGTGCCAGCAGCTTAACAGCCTACAATGAGCAGTTCTTC. Translating gives CASSLTAYNEQFF. The chain uses TRBV7-9 and TRBJ2-1; no reliable D call. The V end was cut by 2 bases, the J end by 2 bases, with 4 bases between. The length of the CDR3 is 13 residues. CDR1 is SEHNR and CDR2 is FQNEAQ in the germline V gene (reference sequence).

The chain is built from TRBV29-1 and TRBJ1-2; weak D call: TRBD1 (6 bases). The V end was cut by 7 bases, the J end by 8 bases, with 14 bases between. There are 11 residues in the CDR3. Germline CDR1 SQVTM, CDR2 ANQGSEA. CDR3 region: CSAGDEGGYTF. CDR3 bases: TGCAGCGCAGGGGACGAAGGCGGCTACACCTTC.

This rearrangement joins TRBV7-2 to TRBJ1-1; TRBD1 matches at 7 bases. The CDR3 totals 14 residues. With V trimmed by 4 bases and J by 3 bases, 5 bases remained unmatched. Germline assignment: CDR1 SGHTA and CDR2 FQGNSA. Written as DNA, the CDR3 is TGTGCCAGCAGCTCGGACAGGTGGGACACTGAAGCTTTCTTT. It encodes CASSSDRWDTEAFF. The whole variable domain, filled in from reference TRBV7-2 and TRBJ1-1, reads GAGVSQSPSNKVTEKGKDVELRCDPISGHTALYWYRQSLGQGLEFLIYFQGNSAPDKSGLPSDRFSAERTGGSVSTLTIQRTQQEDSAVYLCASSSDRWDTEAFFGQGTRLTVV.

This clone was seen at least ten times. This chain uses TRBV2 with TRBJ1-1; weak D call: TRBD1 (5 bases). CDR1 and CDR2 (germline): SNHLY, FYNNEI. This CDR3 has 12 residues. V dropped 1 base and J dropped 7 bases, with 7 bases sitting between them. The CDR3 DNA reads as TGTGCCAGCAGTGAAGGGAGGGGTGAAGCTTTCTTT. It yields the protein CASSEGRGEAFF.